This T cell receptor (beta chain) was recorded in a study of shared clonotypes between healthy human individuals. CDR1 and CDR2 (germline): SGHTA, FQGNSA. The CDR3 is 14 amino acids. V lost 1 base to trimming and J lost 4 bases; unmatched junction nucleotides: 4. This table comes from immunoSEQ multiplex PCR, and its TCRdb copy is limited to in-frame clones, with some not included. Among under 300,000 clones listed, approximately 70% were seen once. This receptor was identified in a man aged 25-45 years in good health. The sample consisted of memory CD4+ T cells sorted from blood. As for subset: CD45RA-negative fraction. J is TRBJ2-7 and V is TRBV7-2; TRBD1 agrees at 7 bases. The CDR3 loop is CASSLDNRGYEQYF. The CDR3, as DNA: TGTGCCAGCAGCTTAGATAACAGGGGATACGAGCAGTACTTC. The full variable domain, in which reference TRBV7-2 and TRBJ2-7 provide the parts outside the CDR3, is GAGVSQSPSNKVTEKGKDVELRCDPISGHTALYWYRQSLGQGLEFLIYFQGNSAPDKSGLPSDRFSAERTGGSVSTLTIQRTQQEDSAVYLCASSLDNRGYEQYFGPGTRLTVT.